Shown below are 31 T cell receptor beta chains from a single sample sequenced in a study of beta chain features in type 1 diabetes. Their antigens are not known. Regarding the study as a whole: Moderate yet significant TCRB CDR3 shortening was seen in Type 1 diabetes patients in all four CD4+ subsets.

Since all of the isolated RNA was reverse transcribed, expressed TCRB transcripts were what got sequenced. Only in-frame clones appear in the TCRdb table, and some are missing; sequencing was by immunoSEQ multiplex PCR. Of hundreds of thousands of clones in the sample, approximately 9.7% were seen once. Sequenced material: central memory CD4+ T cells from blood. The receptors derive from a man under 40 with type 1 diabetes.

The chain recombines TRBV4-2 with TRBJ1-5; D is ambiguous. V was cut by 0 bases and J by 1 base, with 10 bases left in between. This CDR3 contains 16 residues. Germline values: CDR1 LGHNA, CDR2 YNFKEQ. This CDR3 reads CASSQDRPRSNQPQHF. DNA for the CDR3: TGTGCCAGCAGCCAAGACCGACCGAGGAGCAATCAGCCCCAGCATTTT.

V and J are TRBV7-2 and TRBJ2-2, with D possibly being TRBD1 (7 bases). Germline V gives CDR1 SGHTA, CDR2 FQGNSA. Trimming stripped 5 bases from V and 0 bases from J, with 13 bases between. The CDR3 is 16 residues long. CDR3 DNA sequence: TGTGCCAGCAGCCGTCAGGGGGGTTCGAACACCGGGGAGCTGTTTTTT. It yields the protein CASSRQGGSNTGELFF.

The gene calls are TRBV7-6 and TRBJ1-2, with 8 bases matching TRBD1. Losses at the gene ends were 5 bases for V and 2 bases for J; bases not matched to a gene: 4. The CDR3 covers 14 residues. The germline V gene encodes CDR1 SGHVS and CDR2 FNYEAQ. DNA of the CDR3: TGTGCCAGCAGCCAGGACAGGGACAACTATGGCTACACCTTC. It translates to CASSQDRDNYGYTF.

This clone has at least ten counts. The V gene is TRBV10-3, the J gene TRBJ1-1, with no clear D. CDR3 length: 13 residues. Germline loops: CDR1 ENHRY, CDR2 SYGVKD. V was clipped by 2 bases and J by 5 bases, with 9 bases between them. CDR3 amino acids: CAISETSQTEAFF. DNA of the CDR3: TGTGCCATCAGTGAGACAAGCCAGACTGAAGCTTTCTTT.

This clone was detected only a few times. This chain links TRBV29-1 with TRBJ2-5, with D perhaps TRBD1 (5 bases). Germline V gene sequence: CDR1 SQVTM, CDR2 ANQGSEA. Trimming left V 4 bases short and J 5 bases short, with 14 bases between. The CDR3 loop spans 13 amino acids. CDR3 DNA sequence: TGCAGCGTTGCCCCAGGGATGGGGGAGACCCAGTACTTC. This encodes CSVAPGMGETQYF.

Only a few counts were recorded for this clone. CDR3 region: CASSLTQSQGPLHF. The CDR3 bases are TGTGCCAGCAGCTTAACGCAATCCCAAGGGCCCCTCCACTTT. The chain links TRBV7-2 to TRBJ1-6; the D is unclear. V was cut by 2 bases and J by 13 bases, with 15 bases left in between. The CDR3 loop spans 14 amino acids. Germline V CDR1 and CDR2: SGHTA, FQGNSA.

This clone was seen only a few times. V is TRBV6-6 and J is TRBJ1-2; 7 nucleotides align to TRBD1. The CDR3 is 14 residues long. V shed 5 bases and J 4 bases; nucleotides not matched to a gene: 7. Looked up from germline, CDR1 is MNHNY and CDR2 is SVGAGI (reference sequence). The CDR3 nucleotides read TGTGCCAGCAGTCGACAGGGAAAGAGCTATGGCTACACCTTC. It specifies CASSRQGKSYGYTF.

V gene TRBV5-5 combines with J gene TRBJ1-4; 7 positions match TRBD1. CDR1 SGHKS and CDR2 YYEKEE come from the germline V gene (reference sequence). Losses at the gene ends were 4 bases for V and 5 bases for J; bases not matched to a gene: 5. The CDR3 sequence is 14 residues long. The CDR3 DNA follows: TGTGCCAGCAGCCTAAGGGACAGCAATGAAAAACTGTTTTTT. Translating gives CASSLRDSNEKLFF.

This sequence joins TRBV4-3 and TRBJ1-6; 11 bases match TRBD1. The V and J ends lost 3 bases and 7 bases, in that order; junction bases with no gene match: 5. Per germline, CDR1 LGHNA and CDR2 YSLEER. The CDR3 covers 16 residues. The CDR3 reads CASSHHRDRGNSPLHF. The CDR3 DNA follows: TGCGCCAGCAGCCACCACAGGGACAGGGGGAATTCACCCCTCCACTTT.

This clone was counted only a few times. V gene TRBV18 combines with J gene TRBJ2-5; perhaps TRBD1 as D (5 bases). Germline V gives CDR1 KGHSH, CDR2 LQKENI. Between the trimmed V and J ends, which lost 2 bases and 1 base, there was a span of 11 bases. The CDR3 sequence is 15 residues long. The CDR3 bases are TGTGCCAGCTCACCAAGAAGACAGCCCCAAGAGACCCAGTACTTC. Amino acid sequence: CASSPRRQPQETQYF.

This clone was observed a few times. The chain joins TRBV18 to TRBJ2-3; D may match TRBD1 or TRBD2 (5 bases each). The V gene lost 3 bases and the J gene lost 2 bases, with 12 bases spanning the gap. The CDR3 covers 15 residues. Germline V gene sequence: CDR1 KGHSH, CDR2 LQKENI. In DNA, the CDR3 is TGTGCCAGCTCACCTCCGGGACGGACCACAGATACGCAGTATTTT. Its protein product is CASSPPGRTTDTQYF. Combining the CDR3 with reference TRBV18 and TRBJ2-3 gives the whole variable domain NAGVMQNPRHLVRRRGQEARLRCSPMKGHSHVYWYRQLPEEGLKFMVYLQKENIIDESGMPKERFSAEFPKEGPSILRIQQVVRGDSAAYFCASSPPGRTTDTQYFGPGTRLTVL.

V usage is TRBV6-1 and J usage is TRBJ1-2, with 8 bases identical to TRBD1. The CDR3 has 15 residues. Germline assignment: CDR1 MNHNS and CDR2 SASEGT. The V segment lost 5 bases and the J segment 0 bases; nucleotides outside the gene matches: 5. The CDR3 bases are TGTGCCAGCAGTTCCGGGACAGGCTCTAACTATGGCTACACCTTC. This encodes CASSSGTGSNYGYTF.

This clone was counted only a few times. Written as DNA, the CDR3 is TGTGCCAGCAGTGAGGAGGGGGCATGGAATAATTCACCCCTCCACTTT. This encodes CASSEEGAWNNSPLHF. J is TRBJ1-6 and V is TRBV2; TRBD1 matches 7 bases. Germline loops: CDR1 SNHLY, CDR2 FYNNEI. V was clipped by 3 bases and J by 5 bases; unmatched bases: 7. This CDR3 is built from 16 residues.

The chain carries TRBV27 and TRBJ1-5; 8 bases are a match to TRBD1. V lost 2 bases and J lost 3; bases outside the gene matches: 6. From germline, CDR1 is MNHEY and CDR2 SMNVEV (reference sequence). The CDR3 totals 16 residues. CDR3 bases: TGTGCCAGCAGTTTAGGACAGGGAAAGTACAATCAGCCCCAGCATTTT. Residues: CASSLGQGKYNQPQHF.

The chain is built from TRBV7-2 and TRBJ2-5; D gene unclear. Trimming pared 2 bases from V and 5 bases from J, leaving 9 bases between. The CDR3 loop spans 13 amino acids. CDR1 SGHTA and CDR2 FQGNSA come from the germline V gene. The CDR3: CASSLSLRETQYF. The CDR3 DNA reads TGTGCCAGCAGCTTATCCCTGAGGGAGACCCAGTACTTC. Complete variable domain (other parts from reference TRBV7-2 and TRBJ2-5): GAGVSQSPSNKVTEKGKDVELRCDPISGHTALYWYRQSLGQGLEFLIYFQGNSAPDKSGLPSDRFSAERTGGSVSTLTIQRTQQEDSAVYLCASSLSLRETQYFGPGTRLLVL.

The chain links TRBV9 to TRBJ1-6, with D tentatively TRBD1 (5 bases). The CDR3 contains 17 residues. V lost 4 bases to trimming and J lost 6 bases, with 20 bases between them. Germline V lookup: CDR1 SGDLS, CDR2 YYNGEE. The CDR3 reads CASSPTSTPGGNSPLHF. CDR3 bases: TGTGCCAGCAGCCCTACCAGCACCCCGGGGGGTAATTCACCCCTCCACTTT.

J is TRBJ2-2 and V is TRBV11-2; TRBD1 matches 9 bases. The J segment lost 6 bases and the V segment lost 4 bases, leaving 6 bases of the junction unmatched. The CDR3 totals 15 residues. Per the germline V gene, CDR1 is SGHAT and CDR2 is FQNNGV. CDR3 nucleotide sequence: TGTGCCAGCAGCTCGGGACAGGGTATCCCCGGGGAGCTGTTTTTT. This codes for CASSSGQGIPGELFF.

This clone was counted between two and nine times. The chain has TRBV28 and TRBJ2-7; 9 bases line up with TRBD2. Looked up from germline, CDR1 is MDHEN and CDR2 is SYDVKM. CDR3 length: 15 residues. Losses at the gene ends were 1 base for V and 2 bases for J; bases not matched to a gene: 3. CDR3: CASSLFVAGAYEQYF. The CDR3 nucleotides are TGTGCCAGCAGTTTATTCGTAGCGGGGGCCTACGAGCAGTACTTC.

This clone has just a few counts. CDR3 bases: TGTGCCAGCAGCCCCTTTGCGCAGGATCTGTACTTC. Translated: CASSPFAQDLYF. The chain links TRBV7-9 to TRBJ2-5; D is uncertain. Trimming took 5 bases from V and 13 from J, leaving 17 bases between them. CDR3 length: 12 amino acids. Germline V gene sequence: CDR1 SEHNR, CDR2 FQNEAQ (reference sequence).

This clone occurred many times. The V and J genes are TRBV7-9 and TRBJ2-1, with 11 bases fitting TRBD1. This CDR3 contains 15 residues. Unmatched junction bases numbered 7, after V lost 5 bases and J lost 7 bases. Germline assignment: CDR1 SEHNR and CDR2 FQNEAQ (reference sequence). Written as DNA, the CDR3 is TGTGCCAGCAGCCGCGGACAGGGGGCGGGTAATGAGCAGTTCTTC. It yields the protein CASSRGQGAGNEQFF. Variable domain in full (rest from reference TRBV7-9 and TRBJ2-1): DTGVSQNPRHKITKRGQNVTFRCDPISEHNRLYWYRQTLGQGPEFLTYFQNEAQLEKSRLLSDRFSAERPKGSFSTLEIQRTEQGDSAMYLCASSRGQGAGNEQFFGPGTRLTVL.

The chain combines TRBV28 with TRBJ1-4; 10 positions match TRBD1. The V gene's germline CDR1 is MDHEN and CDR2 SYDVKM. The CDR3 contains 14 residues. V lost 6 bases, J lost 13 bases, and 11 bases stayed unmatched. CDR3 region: CASSPTGGGRRLFF. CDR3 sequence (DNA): TGTGCCAGCAGCCCGACAGGGGGCGGGCGTAGACTGTTTTTT.

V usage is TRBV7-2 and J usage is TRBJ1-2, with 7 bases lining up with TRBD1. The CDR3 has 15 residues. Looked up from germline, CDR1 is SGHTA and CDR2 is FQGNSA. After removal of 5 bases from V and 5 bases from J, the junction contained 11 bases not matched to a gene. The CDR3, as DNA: TGTGCCAGCAGCAGGACCCGGGACAGCGATTATGGCTACACCTTC. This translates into CASSRTRDSDYGYTF.

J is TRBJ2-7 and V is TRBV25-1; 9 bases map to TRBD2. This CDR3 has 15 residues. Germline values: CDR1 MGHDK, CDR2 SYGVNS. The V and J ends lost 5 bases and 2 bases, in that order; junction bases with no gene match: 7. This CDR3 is CASSRGSGRPYEQYF. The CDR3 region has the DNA TGTGCCAGCAGTCGAGGGAGCGGGAGGCCCTACGAGCAGTACTTC.

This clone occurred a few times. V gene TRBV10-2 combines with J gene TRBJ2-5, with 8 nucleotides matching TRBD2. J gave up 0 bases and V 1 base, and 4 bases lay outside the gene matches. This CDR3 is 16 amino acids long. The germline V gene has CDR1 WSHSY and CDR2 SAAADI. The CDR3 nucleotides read TGCGCCAGCAGTGAGTTTTTAGCGGGAAACCAAGAGACCCAGTACTTC. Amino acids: CASSEFLAGNQETQYF.

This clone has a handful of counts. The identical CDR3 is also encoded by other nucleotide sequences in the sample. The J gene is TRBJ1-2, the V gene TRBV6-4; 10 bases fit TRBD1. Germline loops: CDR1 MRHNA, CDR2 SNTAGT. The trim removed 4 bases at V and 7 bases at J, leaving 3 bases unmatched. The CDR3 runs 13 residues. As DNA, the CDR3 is TGTGCCAGCAGTGGACAGGGGGCTTCTGGCTACACCTTC. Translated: CASSGQGASGYTF.

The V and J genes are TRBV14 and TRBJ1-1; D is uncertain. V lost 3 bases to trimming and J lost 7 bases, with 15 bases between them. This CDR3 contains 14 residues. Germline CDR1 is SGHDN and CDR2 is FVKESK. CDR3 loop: CASSHRAGRIEAFF. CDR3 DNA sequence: TGTGCCAGCAGCCATAGAGCAGGTCGAATTGAAGCTTTCTTT.

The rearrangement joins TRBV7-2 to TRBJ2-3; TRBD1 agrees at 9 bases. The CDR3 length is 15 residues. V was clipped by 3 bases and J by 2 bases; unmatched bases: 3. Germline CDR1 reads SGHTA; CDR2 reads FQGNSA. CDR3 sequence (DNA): TGTGCCAGCAGCTTTACAGGGGGCGACACAGATACGCAGTATTTT. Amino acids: CASSFTGGDTDTQYF.

Here the CDR3 DNA reads TGCGCCAGCAGCCAAGATGGGCAGGGGGCCTACAATGAGCAGTTCTTC. It encodes CASSQDGQGAYNEQFF. The chain recombines TRBV4-3 with TRBJ2-1; TRBD1 aligns across 7 bases. The CDR3 has 16 amino acids. V gave up 0 bases and J gave up 2 bases; unmatched junction bases: 4. CDR1 is LGHNA, CDR2 YSLEER, per germline.

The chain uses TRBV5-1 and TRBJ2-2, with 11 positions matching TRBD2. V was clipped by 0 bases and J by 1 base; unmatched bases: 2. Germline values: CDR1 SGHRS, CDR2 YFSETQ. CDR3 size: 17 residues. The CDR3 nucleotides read TGCGCCAGCAGCTTGGCACTAGCGGGGGAGAACACCGGGGAGCTGTTTTTT. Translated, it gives CASSLALAGENTGELFF.

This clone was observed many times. The CDR3 nucleotides read TGTGCCAGCAGCTTAGATTTGCAGCCCCAGCATTTT. Translated: CASSLDLQPQHF. The gene calls are TRBV7-2 and TRBJ1-5; no definite D call. Germline V gene data show CDR1 as SGHTA and CDR2 as FQGNSA. V gave up 1 base and J gave up 7 bases, with 5 bases separating them. The CDR3 runs 12 residues.

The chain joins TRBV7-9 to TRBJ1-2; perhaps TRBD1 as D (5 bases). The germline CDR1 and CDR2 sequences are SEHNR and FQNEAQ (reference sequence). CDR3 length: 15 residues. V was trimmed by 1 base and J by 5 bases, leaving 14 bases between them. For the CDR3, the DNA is TGTGCCAGCAGCTTAGAATGGACACCCGATTATGGCTACACCTTC. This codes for CASSLEWTPDYGYTF.